Below, one T cell receptor (beta chain) is given with its context. Sequencing was performed with immunoSEQ multiplex PCR; in TCRdb, only in-frame clones are kept and a portion is missing. The repertoire holds 100,000 to 150,000 clones, 70% to 90% seen once, with roughly 1.2% in the top ten. This record belongs to a study of blood T cell repertoires in COVID-19. Study at large: Sites across the United States, Italy and Spain contributed samples from acute and convalescent COVID-19. Sample material is recorded as cDNA or gDNA derived from T cells, B-cell-depleted T cells, or PBMCs.

This clonotype originated in a woman of 80 years or more with acute or convalescent COVID-19. Specimen: peripheral blood.

Here the CDR3 DNA reads TGCGCCAGCAGAACTAGCGGGACGGTCAATACGCAGTATTTT. It yields the protein CASRTSGTVNTQYF. This chain connects TRBV10-2 to TRBJ2-3, with TRBD2 identical over 10 bases. The CDR3 extends over 14 amino acids. CDR1 is WSHSY, CDR2 SAAADI, per germline. The J segment lost 7 bases and the V segment lost 6 bases, leaving 7 bases of the junction unmatched.